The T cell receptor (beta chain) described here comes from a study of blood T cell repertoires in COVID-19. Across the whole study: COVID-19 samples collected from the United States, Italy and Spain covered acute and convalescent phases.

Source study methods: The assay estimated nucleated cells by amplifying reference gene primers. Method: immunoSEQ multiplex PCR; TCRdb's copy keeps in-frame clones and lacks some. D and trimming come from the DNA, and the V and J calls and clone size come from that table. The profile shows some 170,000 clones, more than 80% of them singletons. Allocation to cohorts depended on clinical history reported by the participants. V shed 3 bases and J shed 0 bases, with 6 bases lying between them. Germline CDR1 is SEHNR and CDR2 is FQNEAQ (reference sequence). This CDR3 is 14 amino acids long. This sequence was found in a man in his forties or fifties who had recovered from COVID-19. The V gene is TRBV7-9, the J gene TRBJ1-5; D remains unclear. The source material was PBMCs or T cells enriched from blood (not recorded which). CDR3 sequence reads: CASSFDNSNQPQHF. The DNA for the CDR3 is TGTGCCAGCAGCTTCGACAATAGCAATCAGCCCCAGCATTTT.